Presented here are 3 T cell receptor beta chains from one specimen sequenced in a study of cytomegalovirus exposure and HLA in healthy donors. 13 Jbeta primers and 60 Vbeta primers were used for the PCR. TCRdb keeps only in-frame clones here, not all; method: immunoSEQ multiplex PCR. The sample data list roughly 69,000 clones. Material: PBMCs. The receptors were sampled from a woman in her 30s in good health and CMV-seronegative.

The chain carries TRBV4-1 and TRBJ1-1; the match to TRBD1 covers 9 bases. The ends lost 4 bases at V and 1 base at J; junction bases unmatched: 7. Germline loops: CDR1 MGHRA, CDR2 YSYEKL. The CDR3 is 16 amino acids. The CDR3 DNA follows: TGCGCCAGCAGCCCAGGACAGGGGATGGGGAACACTGAAGCTTTCTTT. Translated: CASSPGQGMGNTEAFF.

J is TRBJ1-1 and V is TRBV11-3, with D uncertain. The CDR3 loop spans 12 amino acids. V was cut by 3 bases and J by 3 bases, with 5 bases left in between. Germline loops: CDR1 SGHNT, CDR2 YENEEA. CDR3 loop: CASSFGDTEAFF. The DNA for the CDR3 is TGTGCCAGCAGCTTCGGGGACACTGAAGCTTTCTTT.

This chain links TRBV7-9 with TRBJ2-1; maybe TRBD1 (6 bases). The V end lost 1 base, the J end lost 5 bases, and 15 bases lay between the germline ends. CDR1 is SEHNR and CDR2 is FQNEAQ in the germline V gene (reference sequence). This CDR3 has 16 residues. The CDR3 bases are TGTGCCAGCAGCTTAGAACCTGGGGCAGGGGACAATGAGCAGTTCTTC. This encodes CASSLEPGAGDNEQFF.